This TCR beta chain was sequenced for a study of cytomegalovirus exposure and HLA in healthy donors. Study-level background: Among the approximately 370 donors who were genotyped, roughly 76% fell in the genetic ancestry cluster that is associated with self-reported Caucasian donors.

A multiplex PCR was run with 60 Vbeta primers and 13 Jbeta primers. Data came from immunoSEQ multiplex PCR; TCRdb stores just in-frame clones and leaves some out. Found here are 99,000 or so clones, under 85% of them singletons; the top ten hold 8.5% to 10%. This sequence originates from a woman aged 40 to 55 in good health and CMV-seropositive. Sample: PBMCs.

CDR3 in DNA: TGTGCCAGCGGGACAGGGGGCTACGAGCAGTACTTC. The encoded protein is CASGTGGYEQYF. This chain links TRBV27 with TRBJ2-7; 11 positions match TRBD1. CDR3 length equals 12 residues. With 8 bases clipped from V and 3 bases from J, the junction kept 0 bases outside the gene matches. Germline CDR1 MNHEY, CDR2 SMNVEV (reference sequence).